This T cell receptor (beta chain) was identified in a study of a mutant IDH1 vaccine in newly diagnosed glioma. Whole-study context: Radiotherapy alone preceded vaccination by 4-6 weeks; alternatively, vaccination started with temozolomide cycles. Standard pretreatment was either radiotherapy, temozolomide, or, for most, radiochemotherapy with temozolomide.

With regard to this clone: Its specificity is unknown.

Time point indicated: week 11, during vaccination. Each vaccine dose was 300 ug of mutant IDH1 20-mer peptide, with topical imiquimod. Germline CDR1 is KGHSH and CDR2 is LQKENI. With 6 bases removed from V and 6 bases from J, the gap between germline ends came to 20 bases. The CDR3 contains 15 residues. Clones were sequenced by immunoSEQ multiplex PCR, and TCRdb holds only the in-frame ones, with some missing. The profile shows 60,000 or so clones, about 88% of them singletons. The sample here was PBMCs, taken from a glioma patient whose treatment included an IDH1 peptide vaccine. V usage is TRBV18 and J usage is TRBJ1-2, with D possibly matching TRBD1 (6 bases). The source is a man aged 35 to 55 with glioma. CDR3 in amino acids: CASSQNTGTSNGYTF. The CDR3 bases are TGTGCCAGCTCCCAGAATACCGGGACATCGAATGGCTACACCTTC.